Sequencing of this T cell receptor (beta chain) was carried out in a study of T cell repertoires in cytomegalovirus infection. About this clonotype itself: The antigen is unknown.

A single record per CDR3 protein comes from TCRdb applying MiXCR to the reads. This sample has about 920,000 distinct CDR3 sequences, with approximately 31% found just once. Study-wide points: Across the ex vivo response, the dominant clonotypes were HLA-C-restricted CMV-specific TCR beta clonotypes. Carriers of CMV and the relevant HLA type were discriminated by public TCR beta frequency.

The germline V gene encodes CDR1 SGHTA and CDR2 FQGNSA. CDR3 length: 17 amino acids. Trimming took 0 bases from V and 3 from J; bases not matched to a gene: 9. The chain carries TRBV7-2 and TRBJ2-7, with 9 bases fitting TRBD1. The sample in question was cultured CD8+ T cells from PBMCs, obtained from culture after CMV antigen stimulation. The sequence was collected from a human donor in good health (CMV status not recorded). Some clones in this sample may be carry-over from other donors' samples. CDR3 region: CASSLAYGTGRIYEQYF. CDR3 in DNA: TGTGCCAGCAGCTTAGCTTATGGGACAGGGCGCATCTACGAGCAGTACTTC.